This TCR beta chain was profiled in a study of blood T cell repertoires in COVID-19. At the level of the study: There were acute and convalescent COVID-19 samples, and they came from the United States, Italy and Spain. PBMCs, B-cell-depleted T cells, or T cells provided the cDNA or gDNA that made up the material.

Methods used by the authors: Reference gene primers were amplified, and this amplification served to estimate nucleated cell counts. Clones were read by immunoSEQ multiplex PCR, and TCRdb kept only the in-frame ones, dropping some. That table gives V, J and clone size, and the DNA gave D and trimming. The table has 120,000 or so clones, approximately 90% seen once. This CDR3 is 19 amino acids long. Looked up from germline, CDR1 is KGHDR and CDR2 is SFDVKD. Trimming took 2 bases from V and 0 from J; bases not matched to a gene: 10. The V and J genes are TRBV24-1 and TRBJ2-3, with 10 bases that match TRBD1. The TCR was taken from a woman aged 45-65 years with acute or convalescent COVID-19. Sequencing was carried out using peripheral blood. Written as DNA, the CDR3 is TGTGCCACCAGTGATTACGGGACAGGGGATTCCTATAGCACAGATACGCAGTATTTT. Translating it yields CATSDYGTGDSYSTDTQYF.